Listed here is a single T cell receptor beta chain. This entry comes from a study of blood T cell repertoires in COVID-19. The overall study: The study drew acute and convalescent COVID-19 samples from the United States, Italy and Spain.

The authors' processing: The authors estimated nucleated cell counts from reference gene primer amplification. Profiled with immunoSEQ multiplex PCR; TCRdb holds only in-frame clones, not every one. V and J calls plus clone size are reproduced from that table; the DNA served to infer D and trimming. The data contain some 270,000 clones, less than 95% of them seen just once; the ten biggest clones take up approximately 3%. The CDR3 loop spans 15 amino acids. From germline, CDR1 is ENHRY and CDR2 SYGVKD. V gave up 5 bases and J gave up 10 bases; unmatched junction bases: 11. The sample taken for sequencing was PBMCs or T cells enriched from blood (not recorded which). This receptor was taken from a man aged 40-49 years who had been exposed to COVID-19. The chain employs TRBV10-3 and TRBJ1-6; 7 bases are shared with TRBD1. The CDR3 nucleotides are TGTGCCATCAGTCAACAGACAGGGCCGGAGTCACCCCTCCACTTT. Its protein is CAISQQTGPESPLHF.